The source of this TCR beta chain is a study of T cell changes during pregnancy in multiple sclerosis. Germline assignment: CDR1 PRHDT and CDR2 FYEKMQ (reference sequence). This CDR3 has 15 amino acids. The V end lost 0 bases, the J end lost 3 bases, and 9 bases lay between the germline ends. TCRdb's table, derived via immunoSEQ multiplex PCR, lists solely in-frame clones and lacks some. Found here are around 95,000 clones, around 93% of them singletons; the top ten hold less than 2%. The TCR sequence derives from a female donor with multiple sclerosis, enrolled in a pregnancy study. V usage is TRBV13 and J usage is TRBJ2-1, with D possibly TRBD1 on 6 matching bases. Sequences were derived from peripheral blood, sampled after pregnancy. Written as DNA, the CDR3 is TGTGCCAGCAGCTTAGGGGCAGGGGACTACAATGAGCAGTTCTTC. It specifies CASSLGAGDYNEQFF.